The rows below give T cell receptor beta chains drawn from one sample of a study of cytomegalovirus exposure and HLA in healthy donors. Some clones are missing from TCRdb's copy, which holds only in-frame ones; the method was immunoSEQ multiplex PCR. In the table there are about 170,000 clones, around four fifths of which are singletons. The sequenced material came from PBMCs. Source of these receptors: a female donor in good health and CMV-seronegative. Each CDR3 is given with its conserved first and last residue. Fields, in order: V gene, clone size, D gene, CDR3 length, J gene, CDR3 protein, CDR3 DNA. The D gene is left open where the match is weak. Clone size, where shown, is once, few, many, or a class for clones that have expanded.

>TRBV6-1|.|.|16|TRBJ2-3
CASSERFGSSGDTQYF
TGTGCCAGCAGTGAACGGTTTGGGTCCAGCGGAGATACGCAGTATTTT
>TRBV6-5|few|.|14|TRBJ2-5
CASSLGLALGTQYF
TGTGCCAGCAGTTTAGGGCTAGCGTTGGGGACCCAGTACTTC
>TRBV11-2|once|TRBD2|16|TRBJ2-2
CASSSLAGGPSGELFF
TGTGCCAGCAGCTCACTAGCGGGGGGGCCGTCTGGGGAGCTGTTTTTT
>TRBV7-9|.|.|15|TRBJ2-3
CASSSRDSSTDTQYF
TGTGCCAGCAGCTCCCGGGACTCTAGCACAGATACGCAGTATTTT
>TRBV6-1|once|TRBD2|14|TRBJ2-7
CASSEREGRYEQYF
TGTGCCAGCTCCGAGCGGGAGGGCCGCTACGAGCAGTACTTC
>TRBV15|.|.|15|TRBJ1-2
CATSRGSRADYGYTF
TGTGCCACCAGCAGAGGGTCGCGGGCGGACTATGGCTACACCTTC
>TRBV7-3|.|.|16|TRBJ2-3
CASSLSSSPSTDTQYF
TGTGCCAGCAGCTTAAGTTCTAGCCCTAGCACAGATACGCAGTATTTT
>TRBV5-1|once|TRBD2|15|TRBJ2-7
CASSLGGTGLAEQYF
TGCGCCAGCAGCTTGGGGGGTACGGGACTAGCGGAGCAGTACTTC
>TRBV2|few|.|15|TRBJ1-5
CASSLQGLGNQPQHF
TGTGCCAGCAGTTTACAGGGTCTGGGCAATCAGCCCCAGCATTTT
>TRBV30|.|TRBD1|15|TRBJ1-2
CAWSYKDRENYGYTF
TGTGCCTGGAGCTATAAAGACAGGGAGAACTATGGCTACACCTTC
>TRBV2|.|TRBD1|15|TRBJ1-2
CASRPSQGAYYGYTF
TGTGCCAGCAGGCCTTCACAGGGGGCTTACTATGGCTACACCTTC
>TRBV5-4|.|TRBD2|17|TRBJ2-3
CASSSGALAGGYDTQYF
TGTGCCAGCAGCTCCGGCGCACTAGCGGGGGGCTATGATACGCAGTATTTT
>TRBV6-6|few|.|13|TRBJ2-1
CASSYSGWEEQFF
TGTGCCAGCAGTTACTCTGGATGGGAGGAGCAGTTCTTC
>TRBV19|.|.|14|TRBJ1-1
CASSIKSGNTEAFF
TGTGCCAGTAGTATAAAATCAGGGAACACTGAAGCTTTCTTT
>TRBV9|.|TRBD1|16|TRBJ1-2
CASSPMQGDLGYGYTF
TGTGCCAGCAGCCCCATGCAGGGGGACCTTGGCTATGGCTACACCTTC
>TRBV28|.|.|13|TRBJ1-2
CASRTAEHYGYTF
TGTGCCAGCCGGACAGCCGAACACTATGGCTACACCTTC
>TRBV7-6|few|.|16|TRBJ1-4
CASSPLLRVTNEKLFF
TGTGCCAGCAGCCCATTACTCAGGGTAACTAATGAAAAACTGTTTTTT
>TRBV2|.|.|13|TRBJ1-5
CASSSDSNQPQHF
TGTGCCAGCAGTTCAGATAGCAATCAGCCCCAGCATTTT
>TRBV7-2|.|.|10|TRBJ1-1
CASGQGEAFF
TGTGCCAGTGGGCAGGGTGAAGCTTTCTTT
>TRBV19|.|.|12|TRBJ2-7
CASSIGLGEQYF
TGTGCCAGTAGTATAGGACTTGGGGAGCAGTACTTC
>TRBV7-8|.|.|15|TRBJ2-7
CASSLRSGYNYEQYF
TGTGCCAGCAGCTTAAGGTCGGGGTATAACTACGAGCAGTACTTC
>TRBV18|.|.|15|TRBJ1-4
CASSAPYGANEKLFF
TGTGCCAGCTCAGCCCCTTACGGGGCTAATGAAAAACTGTTTTTT
>TRBV4-1|.|.|14|TRBJ2-7
CASSLAVFSYEQYF
TGCGCCAGCAGCTTAGCGGTCTTCTCCTACGAGCAGTACTTC
>TRBV7-8|once|.|12|TRBJ2-1
CASSLVNNEQFF
TGTGCCAGCAGCTTAGTAAACAATGAGCAGTTCTTC
>TRBV6-4|few|.|16|TRBJ2-2
CASSEEGPPNTGELFF
TGTGCCAGCAGTGAAGAGGGTCCGCCAAACACCGGGGAGCTGTTTTTT
>TRBV18|.|TRBD2|16|TRBJ2-7
CASSPSLTSGTYEQYF
TGTGCCAGCTCCCCCTCCTTGACTAGCGGGACCTACGAGCAGTACTTC
>TRBV5-4|.|TRBD1|15|TRBJ1-2
CASSFGQGKNYGYTF
TGTGCCAGCAGCTTCGGACAGGGAAAAAACTATGGCTACACCTTC
>TRBV4-1|.|.|15|TRBJ2-1
CASRFGQGTYNEQFF
TGCGCCAGCCGATTCGGGCAGGGAACCTACAATGAGCAGTTCTTC
>TRBV4-1|.|TRBD1|14|TRBJ1-6
CASSQGQGSSPLHF
TGCGCCAGCAGCCAGGGACAGGGGAGTTCACCCCTCCACTTT
>TRBV18|.|.|15|TRBJ1-2
CASSLDGGLGYGYTF
TGTGCCAGCTCACTCGACGGGGGATTAGGCTATGGCTACACCTTC
>TRBV6-5|few|.|15|TRBJ1-6
CASSYSDFSGSPLHF
TGTGCCAGCAGTTACTCGGACTTCTCGGGCTCACCCCTCCACTTT
>TRBV5-4|.|.|16|TRBJ2-7
CASSHSTGTSIYEQYF
TGTGCCAGCAGCCATAGTACCGGGACATCGATATACGAGCAGTACTTC
>TRBV7-3|.|.|15|TRBJ2-7
CASSLTPTSSYEQYF
TGTGCCAGCAGCTTAACCCCGACATCCTCCTACGAGCAGTACTTC
>TRBV18|once|.|15|TRBJ1-1
CASSPQENSNTEAFF
TGTGCCAGCTCACCCCAAGAGAACTCGAACACTGAAGCTTTCTTT
>TRBV7-2|.|TRBD1|14|TRBJ2-7
CASSSRDRNYEQYF
TGTGCCAGCAGCTCACGGGACAGAAACTACGAGCAGTACTTC
>TRBV11-3|.|TRBD2|14|TRBJ2-1
CASSYREGYNEQFF
TGTGCCAGCAGCTATCGGGAGGGATACAATGAGCAGTTCTTC
>TRBV18|.|TRBD2|15|TRBJ2-7
CASSPTGTSVYEQYF
TGTGCCAGCTCACCTACCGGGACTAGCGTCTACGAGCAGTACTTC
>TRBV5-1|.|TRBD1|14|TRBJ2-5
CASSLTGGQETQYF
TGCGCCAGCAGCTTGACAGGGGGGCAAGAGACCCAGTACTTC
>TRBV7-2|.|.|12|TRBJ2-7
CASSLTGIEQYF
TGTGCCAGCAGCTTAACAGGTATCGAGCAGTACTTC
>TRBV7-9|.|.|16|TRBJ1-1
CASSRGTGRGGTEAFF
TGTGCCAGCAGTCGCGGAACAGGGCGAGGGGGAACTGAAGCTTTCTTT
>TRBV7-9|.|TRBD1|14|TRBJ1-2
CSSSFGTGGGGYTF
TGTTCCAGCAGCTTCGGGACAGGGGGCGGTGGCTACACCTTC
>TRBV6-5|.|TRBD2|15|TRBJ2-1
CASSYSLAGSNEQFF
TGTGCCAGCAGTTACTCGCTAGCGGGTAGCAATGAGCAGTTCTTC
>TRBV5-4|once|.|16|TRBJ2-7
CASSLGGGGRFDEQYF
TGTGCCAGCAGCTTGGGAGGAGGGGGCAGGTTCGACGAGCAGTACTTC
>TRBV7-9|few|TRBD1|15|TRBJ1-5
CASSSGTGVDQPQHF
TGTGCCAGCAGCTCCGGGACAGGGGTAGACCAGCCCCAGCATTTT
>TRBV2|.|.|15|TRBJ1-6
CASSERETYNSPLHF
TGTGCCAGCAGTGAACGGGAGACCTATAATTCACCCCTCCACTTT